This is a list of T cell receptor beta chains from one sample in a study of long-term antiretroviral therapy in people with HIV. Libraries were prepared by immunoSEQ multiplex PCR; TCRdb keeps only in-frame clonotypes and omits some of them. The sample has around 20,000 clones, less than 85% seen once. Sequences were derived from unsorted PBMCs, sampled 0.5 years before starting antiretroviral therapy. These receptors were taken from a woman in her forties or fifties with HIV. The CDR3 runs from the conserved cysteine through the conserved F or W. A D gene is named only where the DNA matches it firmly. Some rows have no size entry. The others give once, few or many, or a class for an expanded clone.

D	J	size	V	CDR3	DNA
NA	TRBJ2-1	NA	TRBV30	CAWSAGAGKDEQFF	TGTGCCTGGAGTGCGGGGGCAGGGAAGGATGAGCAGTTCTTC
TRBD2	TRBJ2-3	NA	TRBV4-1	CASSRALGAGITDTQYF	TGCGCCAGCAGCCGAGCTTTAGGAGCGGGGATTACAGATACGCAGTATTTT
NA	TRBJ1-2	once	TRBV28	CASSYTYGYTF	TGTGCCAGCAGCTACACGTATGGCTACACCTTC
TRBD1	TRBJ1-2	few	TRBV2	CASSEETGLNYGYTF	TGTGCCAGCAGTGAAGAGACAGGGCTTAACTATGGCTACACCTTC
NA	TRBJ2-3	NA	TRBV9	CASSVVADPTDTQYF	TGTGCCAGCAGCGTAGTGGCGGACCCCACAGATACGCAGTATTTT
TRBD1	TRBJ1-1	NA	TRBV7-3	CASSLRGGGLVEAFF	TGTGCCAGCAGCTTAAGGGGAGGGGGCCTGGTTGAAGCTTTCTTT
NA	TRBJ1-2	NA	TRBV29-1	CSAGDFYGYTF	TGCAGCGCAGGTGATTTCTATGGCTACACCTTC
NA	TRBJ1-1	NA	TRBV9	CASSVDSNTEAFF	TGTGCCAGCAGCGTCGACAGTAACACTGAAGCTTTCTTT
NA	TRBJ1-4	NA	TRBV27	CASSLSRVSNEKLFF	TGTGCCAGCAGTTTATCGAGGGTTTCAAATGAAAAACTGTTTTTT
TRBD1	TRBJ1-5	NA	TRBV27	CASSLSGTGAQPQHF	TGTGCCAGCAGTTTATCCGGGACAGGGGCTCAGCCCCAGCATTTT
TRBD1	TRBJ2-6	NA	TRBV5-1	CASSSPDRTGANVLTF	TGCGCCAGCAGCAGCCCGGACAGGACTGGGGCCAACGTCCTGACTTTC
NA	TRBJ1-3	few	TRBV28	CASSQDKTHTIYF	TGTGCCAGCAGCCAGGACAAGACGCACACCATATATTTT
TRBD2	TRBJ2-3	NA	TRBV10-2	CASSFSWTSGRFNTQYF	TGCGCCAGCAGTTTTTCCTGGACTAGCGGCCGTTTTAATACGCAGTATTTT
NA	TRBJ1-1	few	TRBV7-9	CASSLGGGGAPEAFF	TGTGCCAGCAGCTTAGGGGGGGGAGGGGCCCCTGAAGCTTTCTTT
NA	TRBJ1-5	NA	TRBV19	CASSIVRDNQPQHF	TGTGCCAGTAGTATAGTCCGGGATAATCAGCCCCAGCATTTT
NA	TRBJ1-2	NA	TRBV30	CAWSVGPNAVYGYTF	TGTGCCTGGAGTGTAGGCCCTAACGCCGTCTATGGCTACACCTTC
NA	TRBJ1-1	NA	TRBV7-2	CASSLLGLQTEAFF	TGTGCCAGCAGCTTATTGGGACTCCAAACTGAAGCTTTCTTT
NA	TRBJ2-2	NA	TRBV7-6	CASSRQGKGNTGELFF	TGTGCCAGCAGCCGCCAGGGAAAAGGGAACACCGGGGAGCTGTTTTTT
TRBD2	TRBJ2-3	NA	TRBV7-8	CASSLGTSGGAIRQYF	TGTGCCAGCAGCTTAGGGACTAGCGGGGGGGCAATAAGGCAGTATTTT
TRBD1	TRBJ1-5	NA	TRBV27	CASSFGAGGVAAQHF	TGTGCCAGCAGTTTTGGGGCAGGGGGAGTAGCGGCCCAGCATTTT
NA	TRBJ2-3	NA	TRBV30	CALRLRTQYF	TGTGCCCTCAGGCTACGAACGCAGTATTTT
TRBD1	TRBJ2-3	NA	TRBV29-1	CSASGTGADTQYF	TGCAGCGCCTCTGGGACAGGCGCAGATACGCAGTATTTT
NA	TRBJ2-3	NA	TRBV18	CASSPNRGGPDTQYF	TGTGCCAGCTCACCAAACAGGGGAGGTCCAGATACGCAGTATTTT
NA	TRBJ1-4	NA	TRBV2	CASSEDGFEGYEKLFF	TGTGCCAGCAGTGAAGACGGATTCGAGGGTTACGAAAAACTGTTTTTT
NA	TRBJ2-1	NA	TRBV5-1	CASSLVRDDEQFF	TGCGCCAGCAGCTTGGTAAGGGATGATGAGCAGTTCTTC
TRBD2	TRBJ2-5	NA	TRBV5-1	CASSLAGGVGETQYF	TGCGCCAGCAGCTTGGCGGGGGGAGTGGGTGAGACCCAGTACTTC
NA	TRBJ2-2	NA	TRBV6-5	CASTLGLLNTGELFF	TGTGCCAGCACCCTGGGACTTCTGAACACCGGGGAGCTGTTTTTT